This T cell receptor (beta chain) was captured in a study of T cell responses to AZD1222 COVID-19 vaccine. The CDR3 loop spans 18 amino acids. Germline CDR1 is GTSNPN and CDR2 is SVGIG (reference sequence). The trim removed 0 bases at V and 4 bases at J, leaving 17 bases unmatched. Sequencing was performed with immunoSEQ multiplex PCR; in TCRdb, only in-frame clones are kept and a portion is missing. The data contain about 110,000 clones, 70% to 90% of them singletons. Study results and limitations: At 160-218 and 743-854, vaccine-associated CD4 TCRs were dominant, and they spanned spike. It should be noted that donors were predominantly white British and more often female, and clonal diversity was possibly underestimated.

This clone has more than one count but fewer than ten. The antigen is not known. This sequence joins TRBV30 and TRBJ1-2, with 7 bases lining up with TRBD1. The source was peripheral blood, collected on day 0 of AZD1222 vaccination. The sequence came from an adult in good health. As DNA, the CDR3 is TGTGCCTGGAGTGTACCCCACAACAACAGGGGATTCGGCTATGGCTACACCTTC. Translation gives CAWSVPHNNRGFGYGYTF.